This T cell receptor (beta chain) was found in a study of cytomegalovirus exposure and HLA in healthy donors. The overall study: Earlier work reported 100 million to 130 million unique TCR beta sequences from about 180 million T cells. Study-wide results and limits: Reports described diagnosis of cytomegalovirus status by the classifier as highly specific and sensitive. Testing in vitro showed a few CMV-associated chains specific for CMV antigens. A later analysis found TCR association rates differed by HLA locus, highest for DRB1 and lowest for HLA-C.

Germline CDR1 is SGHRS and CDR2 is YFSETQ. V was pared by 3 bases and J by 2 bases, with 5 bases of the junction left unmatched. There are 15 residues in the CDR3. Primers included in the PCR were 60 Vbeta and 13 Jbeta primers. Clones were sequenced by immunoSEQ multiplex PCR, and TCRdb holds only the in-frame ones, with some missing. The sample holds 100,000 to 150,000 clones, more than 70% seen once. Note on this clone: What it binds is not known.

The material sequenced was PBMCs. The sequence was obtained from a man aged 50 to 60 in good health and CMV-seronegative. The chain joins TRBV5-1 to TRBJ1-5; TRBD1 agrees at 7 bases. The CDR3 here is CASSSGQQGNQPQHF. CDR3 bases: TGCGCCAGCAGCTCGGGACAGCAGGGCAATCAGCCCCAGCATTTT.